This TCR beta chain was documented in a study of human T cells and chemical hapten exposure. Study background: The patch tests put 0.01% DPC on the skin of the upper back and were read 6 days later.

Study outcomes and limitations: TCRs exceeding a frequency of 1 in 1000 stayed unchanged under DPC sensitization.

In the case of this clonotype: Antigen specificity is unknown.

The time point is: patch test 3, about 24 weeks after DPC sensitization. Treatment given: therapeutic diphenylcyclopropenone sensitization with weekly scalp DPC. The V and J ends lost 4 bases and 0 bases, in that order; junction bases with no gene match: 10. The CDR3 runs to 17 residues. Germline V gene sequence: CDR1 SGHDT, CDR2 YYEEEE. TCRdb re-derived calls from the RACE reads in MiXCR, one entry per CDR3 protein. Of approximately 90,000 distinct CDR3 sequences listed, 25% to 30% were seen once; the top ten hold approximately 10%. V usage is TRBV5-6 and J usage is TRBJ2-1; TRBD2 aligns across 7 bases. The origin of this receptor is a man aged 35-49 years with alopecia areata. Some clones in this sample may be carry-over from other donors' samples. The source was whole blood, collected in connection with sensitization to the hapten diphenylcyclopropenone (DPC). The CDR3 protein is CASSVRRRTSSYNEQFF. The CDR3 nucleotides are TGTGCCAGCAGCGTCCGTAGGCGGACTAGCTCCTACAATGAGCAGTTCTTC.